Following are 23 T cell receptor beta chains from one sample sequenced in a study of cytomegalovirus exposure and HLA in healthy donors. It was with 60 Vbeta and 13 Jbeta primers that the PCR ran. The method was immunoSEQ multiplex PCR; TCRdb's version includes in-frame clones alone and lacks a portion of them. This table has under 110,000 clones, 60% to 85% appearing once. Input material: PBMCs. All receptors come from a male donor in good health and CMV-seropositive.

The chain couples TRBV7-6 to TRBJ2-7, with TRBD2 matching over 8 bases. The CDR3 extends over 15 amino acids. Germline assignment: CDR1 SGHVS and CDR2 FNYEAQ. V trimming: 2 bases; J trimming: 3 bases; junction bases outside the gene matches: 6. In DNA form, the CDR3 reads TGTGCCAGCAGCTTACGGGCGGGAGGAGACTACGAGCAGTACTTC. It is translated as CASSLRAGGDYEQYF. Together with reference TRBV7-6 and TRBJ2-7, the CDR3 gives the full variable domain: GAGVSQSPRYKVTKRGQDVALRCDPISGHVSLYWYRQALGQGPEFLTYFNYEAQQDKSGLPNDRFSAERPEGSISTLTIQRTEQRDSAMYRCASSLRAGGDYEQYFGPGTRLTVT.

This chain links TRBV19 with TRBJ2-7; 9 bases are a match to TRBD1. Trimming removed 5 bases from V and 0 bases from J; junction bases left unmatched: 11. The CDR3 is 17 amino acids. Germline V CDR1 and CDR2: LNHDA, SQIVND (reference sequence). This CDR3 reads CASSSPGTGPNSYEQYF. CDR3 nucleotide sequence: TGTGCCAGTAGTTCCCCCGGGACAGGGCCCAACTCCTACGAGCAGTACTTC.

The rearrangement links TRBV29-1 to TRBJ2-7; 8 nucleotides line up with TRBD1. The germline CDR1 and CDR2 sequences are SQVTM and ANQGSEA. This CDR3 has 12 residues. The ends lost 5 bases at V and 4 bases at J; junction bases unmatched: 4. The CDR3 nucleotides read TGCAGCGTTAGACAGGGGTCATACGAGCAGTACTTC. Its translation: CSVRQGSYEQYF.

The chain couples TRBV5-4 to TRBJ2-1, with 11 positions matching TRBD2. The CDR3 covers 16 residues. Trimming took 0 bases from V and 9 from J; bases not matched to a gene: 8. Germline-derived CDR1 and CDR2 are SGHNT and YYREEE (reference sequence). This CDR3 reads CASSLGYSGGGREQFF. For the CDR3, the DNA is TGTGCCAGCAGCTTGGGATATAGCGGGGGGGGACGTGAGCAGTTCTTC.

The CDR3 loop reads CASSYGQFSGIEQYF. In DNA, the CDR3 is TGTGCCAGCAGTTACGGACAGTTTAGTGGAATCGAGCAGTACTTC. This sequence joins TRBV6-5 and TRBJ2-7, with D possibly matching TRBD1 (6 bases). The CDR3 is 15 residues long. Trimming removed 2 bases at V and 6 bases at J, with 17 bases between. Per germline, CDR1 MNHEY and CDR2 SVGAGI.

J is TRBJ1-3 and V is TRBV5-1; no clear D. The CDR3 length is 16 residues. Germline loops: CDR1 SGHRS, CDR2 YFSETQ. V dropped 1 base and J dropped 0 bases, with 11 bases sitting between them. In nucleotides, the CDR3 is TGCGCCAGCAGCTTGAGTTCGGGGAACTCTGGAAACACCATATATTTT. Protein sequence: CASSLSSGNSGNTIYF. The complete variable domain, with remaining parts taken from reference TRBV5-1 and TRBJ1-3, reads KAGVTQTPRYLIKTRGQQVTLSCSPISGHRSVSWYQQTPGQGLQFLFEYFSETQRNKGNFPGRFSGRQFSNSRSEMNVSTLELGDSALYLCASSLSSGNSGNTIYFGEGSWLTVV.

This chain connects TRBV9 to TRBJ2-7; tentative D call: TRBD2 (7 bases). The CDR3 runs 16 residues. V was pared by 2 bases and J by 2 bases, with 17 bases between. Germline CDR1 is SGDLS and CDR2 is YYNGEE. CDR3 in DNA: TGTGCCAGCAGCGTTAGGGGTGGGGGGGCGGCCTACGAGCAGTACTTC. Its translation is CASSVRGGGAAYEQYF. The entire variable domain, with the rest obtained from reference TRBV9 and TRBJ2-7, is as follows: DSGVTQTPKHLITATGQRVTLRCSPRSGDLSVYWYQQSLDQGLQFLIQYYNGEERAKGNILERFSAQQFPDLHSELNLSSLELGDSALYFCASSVRGGGAAYEQYFGPGTRLTVT.

The V call is TRBV6-5, the J call TRBJ1-2, with TRBD1 as a possible D gene (5 bases). Between the trimmed V and J ends, which lost 7 bases and 7 bases, there was a span of 19 bases. Germline V CDR1 and CDR2: MNHEY, SVGAGI. This CDR3 contains 14 residues. CDR3 residues: CASTDGGGGLGYTF. Here the CDR3 DNA reads TGTGCCAGCACCGATGGCGGGGGGGGACTTGGCTACACCTTC.

This clone was detected a few times. The chain recombines TRBV21-1 with TRBJ1-1; the table calls TRBD1, which could not be checked here. TRBV21-1 is shown as a pseudogene. This CDR3 is 18 amino acids long. The CDR3 is CASSKGEGIRDMNTEAFF. CDR3 nucleotides: TGTGCCAGCAGCAAAGGAGAGGGAATTAGGGACATGAACACTGAAGCTTTCTTT.

V is TRBV7-2 and J is TRBJ2-1; perhaps TRBD2 as D (6 bases). The germline gives CDR1 SGHTA, CDR2 FQGNSA. The CDR3 consists of 17 residues. Trimming removed 5 bases from V and 7 bases from J, with 24 bases in between. DNA for the CDR3: TGTGCCAGCAGCCCAATAGGAGCGGGTAGAACTGATAATGAGCAGTTCTTC. Translating it yields CASSPIGAGRTDNEQFF.

The chain carries TRBV9 and TRBJ2-3; 8 positions match TRBD2. Germline CDR1 is SGDLS and CDR2 is YYNGEE. The CDR3 extends over 15 amino acids. V dropped 5 bases and J dropped 5; count of bases not matched to a gene: 10. In DNA form, the CDR3 reads TGTGCCAGCAGTACAACCGGGACTAGGGGAGATACGCAGTATTTT. Protein: CASSTTGTRGDTQYF.

The V and J genes are TRBV19 and TRBJ1-2; D not resolved. Trimming took off 4 bases at V and 4 bases at J, with 13 bases between the two ends. This CDR3 region has 14 residues. Germline V gene lookup returns CDR1 LNHDA and CDR2 SQIVND (reference sequence). Written as DNA, the CDR3 is TGTGCCAGTAGTACGACTTCGGCGGGCTATGGCTACACCTTC. Amino acid sequence: CASSTTSAGYGYTF.

The chain carries TRBV2 and TRBJ2-1; 7 positions match TRBD1. Losses at the gene ends were 11 bases for V and 0 bases for J; bases not matched to a gene: 16. The germline V gene has CDR1 SNHLY and CDR2 FYNNEI. This CDR3 spans 17 amino acids. The DNA for the CDR3 is TGTGCCGACTCCCCCGGGACAGAGGACAGCTCCTACAATGAGCAGTTCTTC. This gives the protein CADSPGTEDSSYNEQFF.

The chain joins TRBV27 to TRBJ2-1; 8 bases fit TRBD2. Unmatched junction bases numbered 5, after V lost 5 bases and J lost 2 bases. The CDR3 extends over 15 amino acids. Germline loops: CDR1 MNHEY, CDR2 SMNVEV (reference sequence). CDR3 in amino acids: CASSPPGGPYNEQFF. In DNA form, the CDR3 reads TGTGCCAGCAGTCCGCCGGGGGGGCCCTACAATGAGCAGTTCTTC.

This clone has a handful of counts. The CDR3 sequence is CASSRLAGGPNNEQFF. CDR3 DNA: TGTGCCAGCAGTAGGCTAGCGGGGGGTCCAAACAATGAGCAGTTCTTC. The chain has TRBV28 and TRBJ2-1; 11 bases map to TRBD2. The CDR3 is made up of 16 amino acids. Unmatched junction bases numbered 8, after V lost 5 bases and J lost 5 bases. Germline V lookup: CDR1 MDHEN, CDR2 SYDVKM.

The chain combines TRBV7-9 with TRBJ2-2; tentative D call: TRBD1 (6 bases). Trimming pared 5 bases from V and 0 bases from J, leaving 13 bases between. The CDR3 runs 16 residues. Per germline, CDR1 SEHNR and CDR2 FQNEAQ (reference sequence). The chain's CDR3 is CASSQLQGANTGELFF. CDR3 DNA: TGTGCCAGCAGCCAACTACAGGGAGCGAACACCGGGGAGCTGTTTTTT.

The J gene is TRBJ1-2, the V gene TRBV6-6; 7 nucleotides match TRBD1. Germline V gene lookup returns CDR1 MNHNY and CDR2 SVGAGI (reference sequence). This CDR3 has 13 amino acids. V gave up 2 bases and J gave up 4 bases; unmatched junction bases: 1. The CDR3: CASSYRDSYGYTF. In DNA, the CDR3 is TGTGCCAGCAGTTACCGGGACAGCTATGGCTACACCTTC.

CDR3 DNA sequence: TGTGCCAGCAGCAGACAGGGGCGTCAGCCCCAGCATTTT. Translating gives CASSRQGRQPQHF. The V call is TRBV2, the J call TRBJ1-5; 8 bases map to TRBD1. The CDR3 has 13 residues. Trimming removed 6 bases from V and 6 bases from J; junction bases left unmatched: 4. Germline CDR1 SNHLY, CDR2 FYNNEI.

The table lists this clone with a few counts. This chain connects TRBV6-4 to TRBJ1-5, with TRBD1 matching over 9 bases. V lost 5 bases and J lost 6; bases outside the gene matches: 5. The CDR3 loop spans 14 amino acids. Germline CDR1 is MRHNA and CDR2 is SNTAGT. The CDR3 loop reads CASSWDREGQPQHF. CDR3 in DNA: TGTGCCAGCAGTTGGGACAGGGAGGGTCAGCCCCAGCATTTT.

The J gene is TRBJ2-5, the V gene TRBV5-4; D is possibly TRBD2 (6 bases). The CDR3 has 13 residues. V was shortened by 4 bases and J by 2 bases, with 9 bases between the two germline ends. In germline, CDR1 is SGHNT, CDR2 YYREEE (reference sequence). The DNA for the CDR3 is TGTGCCAGCAGCCGGGACTTACAAGAGACCCAGTACTTC. Amino acids: CASSRDLQETQYF.

This clone showed up just a few times. J is TRBJ2-7 and V is TRBV28; D perhaps matches TRBD1 (5 bases). CDR1 and CDR2 from the germline V gene are MDHEN and SYDVKM. Trimming cost V 5 bases and J 7 bases, with 12 bases left between them. The CDR3 spans 12 residues. CDR3 sequence reads: CASSPGNREQYF. CDR3 coding DNA: TGTGCCAGCAGTCCAGGAAACAGGGAGCAGTACTTC.

V and J are TRBV19 and TRBJ1-1, with 8 bases lining up with TRBD1. The CDR3 is 14 residues long. With 1 base clipped from V and 5 bases from J, the junction kept 3 bases outside the gene matches. Germline-derived CDR1 and CDR2 are LNHDA and SQIVND (reference sequence). CDR3 DNA sequence: TGTGCCAGTAGTATAGGACAGGGGAGGACTGAAGCTTTCTTT. This gives the protein CASSIGQGRTEAFF.

The CDR3 sequence: CASSQSWRIEETQYF. For the CDR3, the DNA is TGTGCCAGCAGCCAAAGCTGGCGGATCGAGGAGACCCAGTACTTC. The chain is built from TRBV4-2 and TRBJ2-5, with D hard to call. The CDR3 runs 15 residues. From germline, CDR1 is LGHNA and CDR2 YNFKEQ. The V end lost 2 bases, the J end lost 5 bases, and 15 bases lay between the germline ends.